The clone carrying this T cell receptor (beta chain) has more than one count but fewer than ten. Every bit of the isolated RNA underwent reverse transcription, so sequencing read expressed TCRB transcripts. Using immunoSEQ multiplex PCR, the repertoire was profiled, and TCRdb retains in-frame clones only, with some absent. Among under 800,000 clones listed, around a sixth were seen once. These data are taken from a study of beta chain features in type 1 diabetes. Germline assignment: CDR1 MDHEN and CDR2 SYDVKM. CDR3 length: 15 residues. V shed 5 bases and J 1 base; nucleotides not matched to a gene: 5.

Sequences were obtained from naive CD4+ T cells from blood. The TCR comes from a man aged 18 to 35 in good health. This sequence joins TRBV28 and TRBJ1-1, with 9 positions matching TRBD1. The CDR3 DNA sequence: TGTGCCAGCAGTCGACAGGGGGTGAGGAACACTGAAGCTTTCTTT. It translates to CASSRQGVRNTEAFF.